This entry is about one TCR beta chain. What it recognizes is unknown. Some clones are missing from TCRdb's copy, which holds only in-frame ones; the method was immunoSEQ multiplex PCR. The sample has 440,000 or so clones; less than 95% are singletons. Treatment meaning: about 20 received Ad26.COV2.S at low or high dose, single or two shots; several received placebo; per-sample allocation not given. Samples analyzed were those drawn on day 63 after the first vaccine or placebo injection. This specimen comes from a study of Ad26.COV2.S vaccination and SARS-CoV-2 variants. About the research overall: Donor was in the COV1001 Ad26.COV2.S trial arm. Doses of Ad26.COV2.S were injected into muscle once or twice, 56 days apart. Study observations and caveats: The TCR-based breadth and depth measures might underestimate overall T cell responses.

Trimming took 4 bases from V and 6 from J; bases not matched to a gene: 10. The CDR3 covers 18 residues. CDR1 and CDR2 (germline): SGHDT, YYEEEE. The clonotype was recovered from a person aged 18-65 years who received the Ad26.COV2.S COVID-19 vaccine or a placebo. The J gene is TRBJ2-1, the V gene TRBV5-6; 16 bases map to TRBD2. This sample comprised peripheral blood, obtained in a trial of Ad26.COV2.S vaccine versus placebo. CDR3 in DNA: TGTGCCAGCAGCACACTAACCGGGACTAGCGGGAGGGGCAATGAGCAGTTCTTC. Its protein is CASSTLTGTSGRGNEQFF.